Each of the 32 T cell receptor beta chains below was sequenced from the same sample in a study of T-cell memory formation after mild COVID-19 (dated by TCRdb to about 2021). Libraries came from 5' RACE. Instrument on record: Illumina NovaSeq 6000. In-frame beta chains were kept once TCRdb had trimmed the public reads at Q25 with fastp and called clones with MiXCR. Merged by CDR3 protein, the rows form single entries marked with the most common genes and DNA. The sample table records about 560,000 distinct CDR3 sequences; 15% to 20% of these occur just once. The ten top clones hold around 13% of the sample. The sample taken for sequencing was PBMCs or a T cell subset sorted from them (not recorded which). These receptors all come from an adult woman who had mild COVID-19 (a few samples of this study predate the infection). The sample titles of this study are shuffled in the database, so cell type and time point are left out; the donor was told from shared clones.

This clonotype was counted only a few times. The J gene is TRBJ1-1, the V gene TRBV12-3 or TRBV12-4; a possible D gene is TRBD1 (6 bases). Trimming shortened V by 3 bases and J by 8 bases, and 16 bases separated the two germline ends. This CDR3 spans 14 amino acids. This CDR3 is CASSLGQGRPEAFF. CDR3 coding DNA: TGTGCCAGCAGTTTGGGGCAGGGGAGGCCCGAAGCTTTCTTT.

The J gene is TRBJ2-3, the V gene TRBV25-1, with 9 bases lining up with TRBD2. Germline values: CDR1 MGHDK, CDR2 SYGVNS. The length of the CDR3 is 17 residues. V gave up 7 bases and J gave up 0 bases; unmatched junction bases: 11. CDR3 nucleotides: TGTGCCAGCAAGACTAGCGGCACCTCCTCTAGCACAGATACGCAGTATTTT. Its protein is CASKTSGTSSSTDTQYF.

This clonotype came up many times. The junction and the germline gene differ at one end; a read error may be behind it. The rearrangement joins TRBV7-9 to TRBJ1-1; D not resolved. CDR1 SEHNR and CDR2 FQNEAQ come from the germline V gene (reference sequence). The CDR3 has 13 residues. In DNA, the CDR3 is TGTGCCAGCAGTTTAGCGCGGGGCACTGAAGCTTTCTTT. Translated, it gives CASSLARGTEAFF.

In this sample, this clonotype turned up a few times. The chain employs TRBV4-3 and TRBJ1-4; TRBD1 agrees at 9 bases. The CDR3 contains 15 residues. V shed 3 bases and J 7 bases; nucleotides not matched to a gene: 6. Looked up from germline, CDR1 is LGHNA and CDR2 is YSLEER. The CDR3 DNA reads TGCGCCAGCAGCCACGCTACAGGGGGCAGTGAAAAACTGTTTTTT. This encodes CASSHATGGSEKLFF.

About this clonotype itself: Germline and junction disagree at one end, which may indicate a read error. V and J are TRBV9 and TRBJ2-7; 8 positions agree with TRBD1. The CDR3 sequence is 13 residues long. Germline lookup yields CDR1 SGDLS and CDR2 YYNGEE. The CDR3 region is CASSTRTGLQMWF. The CDR3 nucleotides are TGTGCCAGCAGCACGAGGACAGGGCTCCAGATGTGGTTC.

This clonotype was seen only a few times. The rearrangement uses TRBV20-1 and TRBJ2-7; D gene uncertain. Germline values: CDR1 DFQATT, CDR2 SNEGSKA (reference sequence). The V end was cut by 3 bases, the J end by 7 bases, with 10 bases between. The CDR3 length is 11 residues. DNA for the CDR3: TGCAGTGCTAGCCAACTGAAGGAGCAGTACTTC. Translation: CSASQLKEQYF.

V and J are TRBV9 and TRBJ2-1; no clear D. This CDR3 spans 14 amino acids. Germline CDR1 and CDR2: SGDLS and YYNGEE. Trimming pared 0 bases from V and 9 bases from J, leaving 13 bases between. The CDR3 reads CASSVAPEKGEQFF. CDR3 in DNA: TGTGCCAGCAGCGTAGCCCCTGAGAAGGGTGAGCAGTTCTTC. The full variable domain, its missing parts supplied by reference TRBV9 and TRBJ2-1, is DSGVTQTPKHLITATGQRVTLRCSPRSGDLSVYWYQQSLDQGLQFLIQYYNGEERAKGNILERFSAQQFPDLHSELNLSSLELGDSALYFCASSVAPEKGEQFFGPGTRLTVL.

The V gene is TRBV18, the J gene TRBJ2-1; D may be TRBD1 (6 bases). This CDR3 has 15 amino acids. V dropped 2 bases and J dropped 10 bases, with 18 bases sitting between them. Germline CDR1 KGHSH, CDR2 LQKENI. The CDR3 sequence: CASSPRDTIRREQFF. Written as DNA, the CDR3 is TGTGCCAGCTCACCAAGGGACACTATACGTAGGGAGCAGTTCTTC.

The chain combines TRBV5-5 with TRBJ1-1; D may be TRBD1 (5 bases). CDR3 length: 14 amino acids. The germline V and J ends were trimmed by 4 bases and 4 bases, with 14 bases remaining between them. CDR1 and CDR2 (germline): SGHKS, YYEKEE (reference sequence). CDR3 protein: CASSEGNFGTEAFF. CDR3 sequence (DNA): TGTGCCAGCAGCGAGGGGAATTTCGGCACTGAAGCTTTCTTT.

The CDR3 region is CASSQGTFMAGTF. CDR3 DNA sequence: TGTGCCAGCAGCCAGGGGACCTTTATGGCTGGGACCTTC. The chain carries TRBV3-1 and TRBJ1-2; the D gene is possibly TRBD1 (5 bases). V gave up 3 bases and J gave up 14 bases, with 19 bases separating them. Germline V gene lookup returns CDR1 LGHDT and CDR2 YNNKEL (reference sequence). CDR3 length: 13 amino acids.

This clonotype was seen more than once but under ten times. CDR3 DNA: TGTGCCAGCAGCCCCGGCGGGAGTGAGGGCGCAGATACGCAGTATTTT. This codes for CASSPGGSEGADTQYF. The chain recombines TRBV3-1 with TRBJ2-3, with 7 nucleotides matching TRBD2. The CDR3 length is 16 residues. The V segment lost 4 bases and the J segment 4 bases; nucleotides outside the gene matches: 11. Germline V lookup: CDR1 LGHDT, CDR2 YNNKEL (reference sequence).

This clonotype has more than one count but fewer than ten. This rearrangement joins TRBV5-1 to TRBJ2-3; a possible D gene is TRBD2 (5 bases). Per the germline V gene, CDR1 is SGHRS and CDR2 is YFSETQ. The CDR3 extends over 15 amino acids. V was cut by 2 bases and J by 4 bases, with 14 bases left in between. The CDR3 sequence: CASSFGPAGPDTQYF. Here the CDR3 DNA reads TGCGCCAGCAGCTTTGGCCCTGCGGGCCCAGATACGCAGTATTTT.

This clonotype came up a few times. The chain has TRBV7-2 and TRBJ2-1, with D unresolved. The CDR3 is made up of 14 amino acids. V was clipped by 1 base and J by 4 bases, with 8 bases between them. The germline gives CDR1 SGHTA, CDR2 FQGNSA. The CDR3 DNA reads as TGTGCCAGCAGCTTAGTTGACGGGTACAATGAGCAGTTCTTC. Protein product: CASSLVDGYNEQFF. Supplemented by reference TRBV7-2 and TRBJ2-1, the full variable domain reads GAGVSQSPSNKVTEKGKDVELRCDPISGHTALYWYRQSLGQGLEFLIYFQGNSAPDKSGLPSDRFSAERTGGSVSTLTIQRTQQEDSAVYLCASSLVDGYNEQFFGPGTRLTVL.

This chain links TRBV7-8 with TRBJ2-1; tentative D call: TRBD2 (5 bases). The CDR3 consists of 17 residues. Germline CDR1 SGHVS, CDR2 FQNEAQ. With 0 bases removed from V and 7 bases from J, the gap between germline ends came to 19 bases. For the CDR3, the DNA is TGTGCCAGCAGCTTAGCTAATCAGGCTATCACTAGAAATGAGCAGTTCTTC. Its protein product is CASSLANQAITRNEQFF.

A few counts support this clonotype. The V gene is TRBV3-1, the J gene TRBJ1-1, with TRBD1 as a possible D gene (6 bases). V lost 3 bases to trimming and J lost 1 base, with 9 bases between them. The CDR3 is 14 amino acids. CDR1 and CDR2 from the germline V gene are LGHDT and YNNKEL (reference sequence). This CDR3 is CASSHGQSNTEAFF. In DNA, the CDR3 is TGTGCCAGCAGCCACGGACAGTCGAACACTGAAGCTTTCTTT.

Only a few counts were recorded for this clonotype. The J gene is TRBJ2-3, the V gene TRBV29-1, with 7 positions matching TRBD1. CDR1 is SQVTM and CDR2 is ANQGSEA in the germline V gene. Unmatched junction bases numbered 10, after V lost 4 bases and J lost 0 bases. This CDR3 has 16 amino acids. Here the CDR3 DNA reads TGCAGCGTTGCCGGTACCGGGACAGCTAGCACAGATACGCAGTATTTT. Amino acids: CSVAGTGTASTDTQYF.

This clonotype was detected many times. The gene calls are TRBV5-1 and TRBJ1-2, with TRBD1 matching over 7 bases. Losses at the gene ends were 0 bases for V and 8 bases for J; bases not matched to a gene: 13. Germline CDR1 is SGHRS and CDR2 is YFSETQ. The CDR3 is made up of 16 amino acids. As DNA, the CDR3 is TGCGCCAGCAGCTTGGGCCACCGGGACAGTTCTTACGGCTACACCTTC. Translated: CASSLGHRDSSYGYTF. The whole variable domain, filled in from reference TRBV5-1 and TRBJ1-2, reads KAGVTQTPRYLIKTRGQQVTLSCSPISGHRSVSWYQQTPGQGLQFLFEYFSETQRNKGNFPGRFSGRQFSNSRSEMNVSTLELGDSALYLCASSLGHRDSSYGYTFGSGTRLTVV.

A few counts support this clonotype. The chain employs TRBV11-3 and TRBJ2-1, with 9 positions matching TRBD1. Germline V lookup: CDR1 SGHNT, CDR2 YENEEA. This CDR3 has 16 residues. V shed 5 bases and J 5 bases; nucleotides not matched to a gene: 10. The CDR3 reads CASSLEGQGIHNEQFF. In nucleotides, the CDR3 is TGTGCCAGCAGCCTGGAGGGACAGGGTATTCACAATGAGCAGTTCTTC.

This clonotype was seen only a few times. This rearrangement joins TRBV20-1 to TRBJ1-4; 7 bases are a match to TRBD1. Germline V CDR1 and CDR2: DFQATT, SNEGSKA (reference sequence). Losses at the gene ends were 4 bases for V and 8 bases for J; bases not matched to a gene: 4. The CDR3 has 12 residues. Here the CDR3 reads CSAKDRVEKLFF. The CDR3 DNA follows: TGCAGTGCTAAAGACAGGGTGGAAAAACTGTTTTTT.

The chain couples TRBV9 to TRBJ2-4; TRBD2 aligns across 12 bases. The V segment lost 0 bases and the J segment 5 bases; nucleotides outside the gene matches: 0. CDR1 and CDR2 from the germline V gene are SGDLS and YYNGEE. The CDR3 has 15 residues. CDR3 coding DNA: TGTGCCAGCAGCGTAGGACTAGCGGGGGAAAACATTCAGTACTTC. It yields the protein CASSVGLAGENIQYF.

There are many counts of this clonotype. The rearrangement links TRBV25-1 to TRBJ1-4; unclear D gene. The V and J ends lost 2 bases and 13 bases respectively, with 8 bases between them. Germline assignment: CDR1 MGHDK and CDR2 SYGVNS. The CDR3 runs to 11 residues. CDR3 region: CASSEGQVLFF. Here the CDR3 DNA reads TGTGCCAGCAGTGAAGGGCAGGTACTGTTTTTT.

The chain joins TRBV2 to TRBJ1-2; 7 bases line up with TRBD1. CDR1 and CDR2 (germline): SNHLY, FYNNEI. The CDR3 is made up of 13 amino acids. The ends lost 5 bases at V and 7 bases at J; junction bases unmatched: 7. This chain's CDR3 is CASSQTGTGGYTF. The CDR3 region has the DNA TGTGCCAGCAGTCAGACAGGGACTGGTGGCTACACCTTC. Together with reference TRBV2 and TRBJ1-2, the CDR3 gives the full variable domain: EPEVTQTPSHQVTQMGQEVILRCVPISNHLYFYWYRQILGQKVEFLVSFYNNEISEKSEIFDDQFSVERPDGSNFTLKIRSTKLEDSAMYFCASSQTGTGGYTFGSGTRLTVV.

This chain joins TRBV18 and TRBJ2-5; D is ambiguous. Per germline, CDR1 KGHSH and CDR2 LQKENI. The CDR3 loop spans 14 amino acids. The V end was cut by 0 bases, the J end by 2 bases, with 7 bases between. The CDR3 here is CASSPPTMQETQYF. Written as DNA, the CDR3 is TGTGCCAGCTCACCACCTACCATGCAAGAGACCCAGTACTTC.

This clonotype was seen only a few times. In DNA form, the CDR3 reads TGTGCCAGCAGCTCTTACTCTGGGGCCAACGTCCTGACTTTC. The encoded protein is CASSSYSGANVLTF. The chain uses TRBV7-6 and TRBJ2-6; unclear D gene. V was pared by 4 bases and J by 0 bases, with 4 bases between. This CDR3 is built from 14 residues. The germline gives CDR1 SGHVS, CDR2 FNYEAQ.

This clonotype was observed a handful of times. This chain uses TRBV6-2 or TRBV6-3 with TRBJ1-2, with D perhaps TRBD1 (6 bases). Trimming shortened V by 5 bases and J by 4 bases, and 14 bases separated the two germline ends. Germline V gene sequence: CDR1 MNHEY, CDR2 SVGEGT. The CDR3 contains 14 residues. The CDR3 spells CASSTTGTSYGYTF. The CDR3 DNA reads as TGTGCCAGCAGTACCACCGGGACAAGCTATGGCTACACCTTC.

About this clonotype itself: One junction end does not reproduce the germline sequence, and a read error may be involved. The rearrangement uses TRBV7-8 and TRBJ2-1; TRBD2 matches at 11 bases. CDR3 length: 14 amino acids. CDR1 is SGHVS and CDR2 is FQNEAQ in the germline V gene. This CDR3 reads CASSVAGGDNEQFF. The CDR3 bases are TGTGCCAGCAGCGTAGCGGGGGGGGACAATGAGCAGTTCTTC.

The rearrangement uses TRBV13 and TRBJ2-5; weak D call: TRBD1 (6 bases). Germline CDR1 and CDR2: PRHDT and FYEKMQ (reference sequence). V lost 8 bases, J lost 1 base, and 14 bases lay in between. The CDR3 covers 14 residues. The CDR3 is CASRLQTGQETQYF. The CDR3 DNA reads TGTGCCAGCCGGCTCCAGACAGGCCAAGAGACCCAGTACTTC.

The rearrangement links TRBV9 to TRBJ1-6; D remains unclear. The germline V and J ends were trimmed by 0 bases and 7 bases, with 5 bases remaining between them. Germline assignment: CDR1 SGDLS and CDR2 YYNGEE. This CDR3 has 13 residues. The CDR3 spells CASSVGENSPLHF. CDR3 bases: TGTGCCAGCAGCGTAGGTGAAAATTCACCCCTCCACTTT.

This clonotype was counted many times. The chain employs TRBV28 and TRBJ2-1, with D unclear. The CDR3 spans 12 residues. Trimming cost V 3 bases and J 7 bases, with 7 bases left between them. Germline CDR1 MDHEN, CDR2 SYDVKM. CDR3 sequence: CASSFDGNEQFF. In nucleotides, the CDR3 is TGTGCCAGCAGTTTCGACGGGAATGAGCAGTTCTTC.

This clonotype turned up a few times. The V gene is TRBV6-1, the J gene TRBJ2-7, with 8 bases lining up with TRBD1. From germline, CDR1 is MNHNS and CDR2 SASEGT. Unmatched junction bases numbered 3, after V lost 4 bases and J lost 1 base. The CDR3 extends over 14 amino acids. The CDR3 sequence is CASSGTGLSYEQYF. For the CDR3, the DNA is TGTGCCAGCAGTGGGACAGGGCTGTCCTACGAGCAGTACTTC.

The V gene is TRBV11-3, the J gene TRBJ2-1; D not resolved. The V end lost 5 bases, the J end lost 9 bases, and 8 bases lay between the germline ends. The CDR3 sequence is 11 residues long. From germline, CDR1 is SGHNT and CDR2 YENEEA. CDR3 loop: CASSEEVEQFF. CDR3 nucleotides: TGTGCCAGCAGCGAGGAAGTTGAGCAGTTCTTC.

This chain links TRBV12-3 or TRBV12-4 with TRBJ2-2, with D uncertain. Trimming took off 2 bases at V and 3 bases at J, with 7 bases between the two ends. CDR3 length: 14 residues. CDR3 residues: CASSLRQYTGELFF. Here the CDR3 DNA reads TGTGCCAGCAGTTTAAGGCAGTACACCGGGGAGCTGTTTTTT.